This T cell receptor beta chain was retrieved from a study of regulatory T cells in long-lasting Graves disease. This clonotype came up many times. For TCR beta, libraries came from iRepertoire HTBI primers and Arm-PCR of CDR3 regions. TCRdb used MiXCR to reprocess the multiplex PCR reads, holding one entry per CDR3 protein. The sample lists over 300,000 distinct CDR3 sequences, about 16% occurring once. Germline assignment: CDR1 MDHEN and CDR2 SYDVKM. The CDR3 consists of 14 residues. The junction had 7 bases not matched to a gene; V was cut back by 9 bases and J by 2 bases. The time point: newly diagnosed GD, antithyroid drugs for less than 3 months. After RNA was extracted from PBMCs, the TCR library was made from it.

The source is a female donor with Graves disease. Material: peripheral blood mononuclear cells (PBMCs), obtained at new diagnosis, from a patient treated with antithyroid drugs. The chain combines TRBV28 with TRBJ2-7; 10 bases are a match to TRBD1. CDR3 nucleotide sequence: TGTGCCAGTGGAATAGGACAGGGGGCCTACGAGCAGTACTTC. It yields the protein CASGIGQGAYEQYF. The full variable domain, in which reference TRBV28 and TRBJ2-7 provide the parts outside the CDR3, is DVKVTQSSRYLVKRTGEKVFLECVQDMDHENMFWYRQDPGLGLRLIYFSYDVKMKEKGDIPEGYSVSREKKERFSLILESASTNQTSMYLCASGIGQGAYEQYFGPGTRLTVT.